Detailed here is one T cell receptor (beta chain). Its antigen is not yet known. Base qualities are missing; no much larger clone stands one base away. The library was generated by the immunoSEQ multiplex PCR assay. Imported from immuneACCESS, the table was reduced by TCRdb to in-frame sequences with V and J called. These copies leave out some clones; in studies compared against another copy, an unresolved V gene accounts for under half, and the cause of the remainder is not known. This sample gives 130,000 or so clones in total; 88% of them show up just once. The ten largest make up more than 2.5% of the sample. The source of the sample is a study of control samples from healthy donors and cancer patients (dated by TCRdb to 2019 to 2021). The germline V gene (reference sequence) gives CDR1 as MNHNY and CDR2 as SVGAGI. V loses 4 bases, J loses 3 bases, and the germline ends lie 12 bases apart. The CDR3 starts with the cysteine, ends with the phenylalanine, and has 14 residues. The DNA shown is the 42-base CDR3, in frame from base 1.

Specimen: blood. This sequence was found in a man between 50 and 59 years old in good health. The sequence links TRBV6-6 to TRBJ1-1, with no confidently assigned D gene. Here the CDR3 is given as CASSLYGRDTEAFF. DNA sequence: TGTGCCAGCAGTTTATATGGACGCGACACTGAAGCTTTCTTT.